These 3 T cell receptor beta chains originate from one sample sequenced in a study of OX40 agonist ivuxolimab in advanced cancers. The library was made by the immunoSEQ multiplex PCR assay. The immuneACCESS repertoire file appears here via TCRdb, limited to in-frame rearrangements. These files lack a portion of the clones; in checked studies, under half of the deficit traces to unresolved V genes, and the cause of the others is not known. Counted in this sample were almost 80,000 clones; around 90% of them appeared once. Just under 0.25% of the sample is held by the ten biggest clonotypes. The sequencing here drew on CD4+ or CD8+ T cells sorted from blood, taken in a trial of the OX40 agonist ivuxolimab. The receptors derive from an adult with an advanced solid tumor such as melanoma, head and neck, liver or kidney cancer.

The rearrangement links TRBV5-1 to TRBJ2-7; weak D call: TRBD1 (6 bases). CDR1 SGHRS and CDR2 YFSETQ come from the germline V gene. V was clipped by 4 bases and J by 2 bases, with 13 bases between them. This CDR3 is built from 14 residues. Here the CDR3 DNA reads TGCGCCAGCAGCGTTGGGACAAACCCCTACGAGCAGTACTTC. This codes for CASSVGTNPYEQYF.

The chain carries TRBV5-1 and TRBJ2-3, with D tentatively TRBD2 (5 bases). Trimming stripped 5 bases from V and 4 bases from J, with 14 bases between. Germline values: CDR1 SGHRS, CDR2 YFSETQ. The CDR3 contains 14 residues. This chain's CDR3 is CASRTGVSADTQYF. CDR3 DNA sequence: TGCGCCAGCAGGACTGGGGTTAGCGCAGATACGCAGTATTTT. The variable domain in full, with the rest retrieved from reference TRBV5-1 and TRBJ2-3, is KAGVTQTPRYLIKTRGQQVTLSCSPISGHRSVSWYQQTPGQGLQFLFEYFSETQRNKGNFPGRFSGRQFSNSRSEMNVSTLELGDSALYLCASRTGVSADTQYFGPGTRLTVL.

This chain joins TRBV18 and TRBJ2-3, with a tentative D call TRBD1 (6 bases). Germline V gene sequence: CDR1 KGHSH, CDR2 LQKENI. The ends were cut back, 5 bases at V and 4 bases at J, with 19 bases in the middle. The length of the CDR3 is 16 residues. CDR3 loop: CASSTRTARAADTQYF. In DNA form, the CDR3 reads TGTGCCAGCTCAACCAGGACAGCCCGGGCAGCAGATACGCAGTATTTT.